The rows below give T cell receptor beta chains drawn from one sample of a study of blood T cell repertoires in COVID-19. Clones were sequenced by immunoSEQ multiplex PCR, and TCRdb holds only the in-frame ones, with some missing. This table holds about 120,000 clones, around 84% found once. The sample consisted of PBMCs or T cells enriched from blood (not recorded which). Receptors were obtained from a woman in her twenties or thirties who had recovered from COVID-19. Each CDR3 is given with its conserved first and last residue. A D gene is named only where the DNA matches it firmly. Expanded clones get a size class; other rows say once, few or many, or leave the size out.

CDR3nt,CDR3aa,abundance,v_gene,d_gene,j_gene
TGTGCCAGCAGCTTTACAGGGGGCTATGGCACTGAAGCTTTCTTT,CASSFTGGYGTEAFF,.,TRBV5-6,TRBD1,TRBJ1-1
TGTGCCAGCTCACCACGGGTCGTCAGGGAAGCTTTCTTT,CASSPRVVREAFF,.,TRBV18,.,TRBJ1-1
TGTGCCAGCAGTTTACCTAGCGGGGGCACAGATACGCAGTATTTT,CASSLPSGGTDTQYF,.,TRBV27,TRBD2,TRBJ2-3
TGCGCCAGCCGGGGGACAGGGGACGACGAGCAGTACTTC,CASRGTGDDEQYF,.,TRBV5-1,TRBD1,TRBJ2-7
TGTGCCAGCAGCCAGAAGGGACTTCTAGCGGGGAGGTCCTACAATGAGCAGTTCTTC,CASSQKGLLAGRSYNEQFF,.,TRBV4-2,TRBD2,TRBJ2-1
TGTGCCAGCAGGGTGAGTCCCCGGGAGGCCTACGAGCAGTACTTC,CASRVSPREAYEQYF,once,TRBV6-5,TRBD2,TRBJ2-7
TGTGCCAGCAGCCGCCGGGACAGGGGGCGCGAGGATACGCAGTATTTT,CASSRRDRGREDTQYF,.,TRBV5-5,TRBD1,TRBJ2-3
TGCGCCAGCAGCTTCGGGGGGAGCTCCTACGAGCAGTACTTC,CASSFGGSSYEQYF,.,TRBV5-1,TRBD2,TRBJ2-7
TGCGCCAGCAGCTTGGTGGCAGCGGGGGCGGGAAATTCACCCCTCCACTTT,CASSLVAAGAGNSPLHF,.,TRBV5-1,.,TRBJ1-6
TGTGCCAGCAGCTCCGTAGCGGGAGATTGGGAGCAGTTCTTC,CASSSVAGDWEQFF,.,TRBV11-2,TRBD2,TRBJ2-1
TGTGCCAGCAGCTTATCCGGGAGGGCGGAGACCCAGTACTTC,CASSLSGRAETQYF,.,TRBV7-3,TRBD2,TRBJ2-5
TGTGCCAGCTCACCCAACCCACAGGGGGACTATGGCTACACCTTC,CASSPNPQGDYGYTF,.,TRBV18,TRBD1,TRBJ1-2
TGTGCCAGCGGAAAGACAGGGAGTAGGGATCAGCCCCAGCATTTT,CASGKTGSRDQPQHF,.,TRBV19,TRBD1,TRBJ1-5
TGTGCCAGCAGTGAGCGGCCTAGCCCCTACAATGAGCAGTTCTTC,CASSERPSPYNEQFF,.,TRBV6-4,.,TRBJ2-1
TGTGCCACCAGCCGGGACTATCAGGACTACGAGCAGTACTTC,CATSRDYQDYEQYF,.,TRBV15,TRBD2,TRBJ2-7
TGTGCCAGCAGTTTGGGACTAACCTACGAGCAGTACTTC,CASSLGLTYEQYF,.,TRBV6-5,TRBD2,TRBJ2-7
TGTGCCAGCAGACCTAAAGCGGGAGCGCCAGATACGCAGTATTTT,CASRPKAGAPDTQYF,.,TRBV7-9,TRBD2,TRBJ2-3
TGTGCCAGCAGTTACCGTCGAACGGCGGAAACTGAAGCTTTCTTT,CASSYRRTAETEAFF,.,TRBV6-5,.,TRBJ1-1
TGTGCCAGTAGTATTGGTTGGCGGGAAACTGAGCAGTTCTTC,CASSIGWRETEQFF,.,TRBV19,.,TRBJ2-1
TGTGCCTCGACAGGACTAGCGGGTCGGCAGGCGCAGTATTTT,CASTGLAGRQAQYF,once,TRBV27,TRBD2,TRBJ2-3
TGTGCCAGCAGCTTAGATAGAGGTCAGCCCCAGCATTTT,CASSLDRGQPQHF,.,TRBV11-2,.,TRBJ1-5
TGCGCCAGCAGCAGGACTAGCGGAAACTACGAGCAGTACTTC,CASSRTSGNYEQYF,few,TRBV5-1,TRBD2,TRBJ2-7